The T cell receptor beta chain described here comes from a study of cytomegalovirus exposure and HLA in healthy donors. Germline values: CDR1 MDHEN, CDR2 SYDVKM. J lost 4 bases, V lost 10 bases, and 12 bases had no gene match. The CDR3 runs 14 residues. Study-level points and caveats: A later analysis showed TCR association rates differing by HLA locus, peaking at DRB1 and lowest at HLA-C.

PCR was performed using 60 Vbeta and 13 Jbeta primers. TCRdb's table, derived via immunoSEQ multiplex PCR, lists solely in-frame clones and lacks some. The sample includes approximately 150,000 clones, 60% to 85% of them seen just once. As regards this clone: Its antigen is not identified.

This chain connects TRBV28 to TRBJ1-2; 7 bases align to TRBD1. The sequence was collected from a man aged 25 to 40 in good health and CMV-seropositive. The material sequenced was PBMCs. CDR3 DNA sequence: TGTGCCATCACCACTGCGGGACAGATCTATGGCTACACCTTC. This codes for CAITTAGQIYGYTF.